The entry that follows covers one T cell receptor beta chain sequence. Its antigen is undetermined. Data came from immunoSEQ multiplex PCR; TCRdb stores just in-frame clones and leaves some out. This table has more than 1,100 clones, about 20% appearing once. This sample is part of a study of T cells in localized non-small cell lung cancer. Study-level findings and limits: Uninvolved neighboring lung showed the greatest T cell clonality, exceeding tumor. The study detected a median about 50 of the top 100 tumor clones in adjacent lung.

The CDR3 runs 13 residues. Between the trimmed V and J ends, which lost 0 bases and 2 bases, there was a span of 3 bases. Germline V gives CDR1 SGHDN, CDR2 FVKESK. The source of this sequence is a male donor aged 60 or older with stage III squamous cell lung carcinoma. The sequenced sample was normal lung tissue next to the tumor, obtained before any cancer treatment. The chain links TRBV14 to TRBJ2-3; no clear D. DNA for the CDR3: TGTGCCAGCAGCCAAGACTCCACAGATACGCAGTATTTT. Its protein product is CASSQDSTDTQYF. Full variable domain (remainder filled in from reference TRBV14 and TRBJ2-3): EAGVTQFPSHSVIEKGQTVTLRCDPISGHDNLYWYRRVMGKEIKFLLHFVKESKQDESGMPNNRFLAERTGGTYSTLKVQPAELEDSGVYFCASSQDSTDTQYFGPGTRLTVL.